Listed below are T cell receptor beta chains from one sample, sequenced in a study of T cell responses to AZD1222 COVID-19 vaccine. The repertoire was sequenced with immunoSEQ multiplex PCR; TCRdb's copy has only in-frame clones and lacks some. The sample includes roughly 66,000 clones, roughly four fifths of them seen just once. The source was peripheral blood, collected on day 0 of AZD1222 vaccination. The receptors come from an adult in good health. Each CDR3 is given with its conserved first and last residue. Each record gives: D gene, clone size, V gene, J gene, CDR3 protein, CDR3 DNA. A D gene is named only where the DNA matches it firmly. Clone size is stated in some rows and not others, as once, few, many or a class when expanded.

D: .; size: .; V: TRBV5-6; J: TRBJ1-6; CDR3: CASSRKTGWGSPPLHF; DNA: TGTGCCAGCAGCCGAAAGACCGGGTGGGGGAGTCCACCCCTCCACTTT
D: .; size: .; V: TRBV6-6; J: TRBJ1-5; CDR3: CASSSTGGEAQPQHF; DNA: TGTGCCAGCAGTTCCACCGGCGGGGAAGCTCAGCCCCAGCATTTT
D: TRBD2; size: .; V: TRBV5-5; J: TRBJ2-4; CDR3: CASHVDAGVENIQYF; DNA: TGTGCCAGCCATGTGGACGCGGGGGTTGAAAACATTCAGTACTTC
D: TRBD1; size: .; V: TRBV19; J: TRBJ2-1; CDR3: CASSPRQGESGQQFF; DNA: TGTGCCAGTAGTCCACGACAGGGGGAATCAGGGCAGCAGTTCTTC
D: .; size: .; V: TRBV6-5; J: TRBJ2-1; CDR3: CASSLENEQFF; DNA: TGTGCCAGCAGTCTCGAGAATGAGCAGTTCTTC
D: .; size: .; V: TRBV11-2; J: TRBJ2-5; CDR3: CASSLVGGAETQYF; DNA: TGTGCCAGCAGCTTAGTGGGCGGGGCTGAGACCCAGTACTTC
D: TRBD1; size: .; V: TRBV12-3/TRBV12-4; J: TRBJ1-2; CDR3: CASSYRGLDGYTF; DNA: TGTGCCAGCAGTTACAGGGGGTTAGATGGCTACACCTTC
D: TRBD2; size: .; V: TRBV5-1; J: TRBJ2-5; CDR3: CAVSLAGGSGETQYF; DNA: TGCGCCGTATCGCTAGCGGGGGGCTCCGGGGAGACCCAGTACTTC
D: .; size: .; V: TRBV11-3; J: TRBJ2-1; CDR3: CASSPRQGAYNEQFF; DNA: TGTGCCAGCAGCCCCCGGCAGGGAGCGTACAATGAGCAGTTCTTC
D: .; size: medium-sized; V: TRBV6-2/TRBV6-3; J: TRBJ1-1; CDR3: CASSYIRRDLGTEAFF; DNA: TGTGCCAGCAGTTATATTAGGAGGGACCTCGGGACTGAAGCTTTCTTT
D: TRBD2; size: .; V: TRBV7-3; J: TRBJ2-1; CDR3: CASSIGLAGVSDEQFF; DNA: TGTGCCAGCAGCATCGGACTAGCGGGAGTAAGCGATGAGCAGTTCTTC
D: TRBD2; size: .; V: TRBV2; J: TRBJ2-1; CDR3: CASSGSGLAALNEQFF; DNA: TGTGCCAGCAGTGGCTCTGGACTAGCAGCCCTCAATGAGCAGTTCTTC
D: TRBD1; size: .; V: TRBV2; J: TRBJ2-7; CDR3: CASTPGQGTFYEQYF; DNA: TGTGCCAGCACCCCGGGACAGGGGACTTTCTACGAGCAGTACTTC
D: .; size: .; V: TRBV29-1; J: TRBJ1-1; CDR3: CSVDQTNRGTEAFF; DNA: TGCAGCGTTGATCAAACCAATAGGGGCACTGAAGCTTTCTTT
D: TRBD1; size: .; V: TRBV27; J: TRBJ1-5; CDR3: CASSLTGGVYQPQHF; DNA: TGTGCCAGCAGTTTAACAGGGGGGGTTTACCAGCCCCAGCATTTT
D: .; size: .; V: TRBV30; J: TRBJ2-3; CDR3: CAWSLRVSDTQYF; DNA: TGTGCCTGGAGTCTCAGGGTTTCAGATACGCAGTATTTT
D: .; size: .; V: TRBV5-1; J: TRBJ1-2; CDR3: CASSLEAGLEGSGYTF; DNA: TGCGCCAGCAGCTTGGAGGCAGGGTTAGAGGGGAGCGGCTACACCTTC
D: TRBD1; size: .; V: TRBV2; J: TRBJ1-2; CDR3: CASSESRDRAGGYTF; DNA: TGTGCCAGCAGTGAAAGCCGGGACAGGGCGGGTGGCTACACCTTC
D: .; size: .; V: TRBV4-3; J: TRBJ1-6; CDR3: CASSQGPGTINSPLHF; DNA: TGCGCCAGCAGCCAAGGACCGGGTACGATTAATTCACCCCTCCACTTT
D: .; size: .; V: TRBV7-3; J: TRBJ1-2; CDR3: CASSLAGNYGYTF; DNA: TGTGCCAGCAGCTTGGCAGGGAACTATGGCTACACCTTC
D: TRBD2; size: .; V: TRBV7-2; J: TRBJ2-7; CDR3: CASSPDSGGPYEQYF; DNA: TGTGCCAGCAGCCCAGACAGCGGGGGGCCCTACGAGCAGTACTTC
D: .; size: .; V: TRBV7-2; J: TRBJ1-3; CDR3: CASSPNQRNTIYF; DNA: TGTGCCAGCAGCCCTAACCAGAGAAACACCATATATTTT
D: .; size: .; V: TRBV5-1; J: TRBJ1-5; CDR3: CASSLGDSINQPQHF; DNA: TGCGCCAGCAGCTTGGGAGACAGCATCAATCAGCCCCAGCATTTT
D: .; size: .; V: TRBV27; J: TRBJ2-7; CDR3: CASTYYGDSYEQYF; DNA: TGTGCCAGCACTTACTACGGGGACTCCTACGAGCAGTACTTC
D: .; size: .; V: TRBV4-1; J: TRBJ1-3; CDR3: CASSQVSARNTIYF; DNA: TGCGCCAGCAGCCAAGTGTCAGCTAGAAACACCATATATTTT
D: TRBD1; size: .; V: TRBV6-9; J: TRBJ2-1; CDR3: CASKGQGAHEQFF; DNA: TGTGCCAGCAAAGGACAGGGGGCGCACGAGCAGTTCTTC
D: TRBD1; size: once; V: TRBV19; J: TRBJ1-1; CDR3: CASRGLRGQSIEAFF; DNA: TGTGCCAGTAGGGGATTGAGGGGACAGTCCATTGAAGCTTTCTTT
D: TRBD2; size: .; V: TRBV7-9; J: TRBJ2-5; CDR3: CASTAPAGGQETQYF; DNA: TGTGCCAGCACCGCGCCGGCGGGGGGCCAAGAGACCCAGTACTTC
D: .; size: .; V: TRBV29-1; J: TRBJ2-1; CDR3: CSVVVDEQFF; DNA: TGCAGCGTTGTTGTGGATGAGCAGTTCTTC
D: TRBD1; size: .; V: TRBV6-6; J: TRBJ1-2; CDR3: CASSYSTGFNYGYTF; DNA: TGTGCCAGCAGTTACTCGACAGGGTTTAACTATGGCTACACCTTC
D: .; size: .; V: TRBV18; J: TRBJ1-4; CDR3: CASSPLQGNNEKLFF; DNA: TGTGCCAGCTCACCATTACAGGGCAATAATGAAAAACTGTTTTTT
D: .; size: .; V: TRBV13; J: TRBJ1-5; CDR3: CASSLGLGGGQPQHF; DNA: TGTGCCAGCAGCTTAGGCCTGGGAGGGGGTCAGCCCCAGCATTTT
D: .; size: .; V: TRBV6-1; J: TRBJ1-5; CDR3: CASSEKTGPPEWPQHF; DNA: TGTGCCAGCAGTGAGAAAACAGGGCCGCCCGAGTGGCCCCAGCATTTT
D: .; size: .; V: TRBV15; J: TRBJ2-1; CDR3: CATSNRAEQFF; DNA: TGTGCCACCAGCAATCGGGCTGAGCAGTTCTTC
D: .; size: .; V: TRBV5-1; J: TRBJ2-3; CDR3: CASSLAQELDTQYF; DNA: TGCGCCAGCAGCCTGGCGCAGGAACTAGATACGCAGTATTTT
D: TRBD2; size: .; V: TRBV9; J: TRBJ2-7; CDR3: CASSVGTGGFYEQYF; DNA: TGTGCCAGCAGCGTAGGTACGGGGGGATTTTACGAGCAGTACTTC
D: .; size: .; V: TRBV27; J: TRBJ1-5; CDR3: CASSTWNQPQHF; DNA: TGTGCCAGCAGTACGTGGAATCAGCCCCAGCATTTT
D: .; size: .; V: TRBV7-9; J: TRBJ1-1; CDR3: CASSPQGDTEAFF; DNA: TGTGCCAGCAGTCCCCAGGGAGACACTGAAGCTTTCTTT
D: TRBD1; size: .; V: TRBV6-5; J: TRBJ1-5; CDR3: CASSRQGESQPQHF; DNA: TGTGCCAGCAGCCGACAGGGAGAGAGTCAGCCCCAGCATTTT
D: .; size: .; V: TRBV6-5; J: TRBJ1-1; CDR3: CASIGGLGEAFF; DNA: TGTGCCAGCATCGGGGGTTTGGGGGAGGCTTTCTTT
D: .; size: .; V: TRBV30; J: TRBJ1-1; CDR3: CAWSPPGHTEAFF; DNA: TGTGCCTGGAGTCCCCCCGGCCACACTGAAGCTTTCTTT